What follows are 24 T cell receptor beta chains derived from one specimen sequenced in a study of Ad26.COV2.S vaccination and SARS-CoV-2 variants. TCRdb's table, derived via immunoSEQ multiplex PCR, lists solely in-frame clones and lacks some. The data show about 400,000 clones, roughly four fifths seen once. Sample treatment: around 19 received Ad26.COV2.S at low or high dose, single or two shots; roughly five received placebo; per-sample allocation not given. Sampling was performed 63 days after the first vaccine or placebo injection. The sequences come from peripheral blood, collected in a trial of Ad26.COV2.S vaccine versus placebo. These receptor sequences come from a person aged 18 to 65 who received the Ad26.COV2.S COVID-19 vaccine or a placebo.

The chain combines TRBV23-1 with TRBJ1-5; D is unclear. TRBV23-1 is an ORF; its function is uncertain. V lost 0 bases to trimming and J lost 5 bases, with 5 bases between them. The CDR3 extends over 13 amino acids. The CDR3 sequence is CASSQSRDQPQHF. The DNA of the CDR3 is TGCGCCAGCAGTCAATCCCGAGATCAGCCCCAGCATTTT.

The chain has TRBV6-5 and TRBJ1-5, with D tentatively TRBD1 (5 bases). The CDR3 length is 15 residues. CDR1 and CDR2 (germline): MNHEY, SVGAGI. Trimming took off 2 bases at V and 4 bases at J, with 12 bases between the two ends. CDR3 loop: CASSYSGAANQPQHF. The CDR3 nucleotides read TGTGCCAGCAGTTACAGCGGGGCAGCTAATCAGCCCCAGCATTTT.

This clone was observed a single time. The chain links TRBV15 to TRBJ1-1; possibly TRBD1 for D (5 bases). The CDR3 length is 14 residues. CDR1 is LNHNV and CDR2 is YYDKDF in the germline V gene (reference sequence). V was cut by 5 bases and J by 0 bases, with 10 bases left in between. CDR3: CATSGGVMNTEAFF. For the CDR3, the DNA is TGTGCCACCAGCGGGGGGGTTATGAACACTGAAGCTTTCTTT.

The V call is TRBV2, the J call TRBJ2-3; weak D call: TRBD1 (6 bases). This CDR3 region has 14 residues. Germline CDR1 SNHLY, CDR2 FYNNEI. The V and J ends lost 7 bases and 5 bases respectively, with 16 bases between them. The CDR3 DNA follows: TGTGCCAGCAATATGAGGGCAGGGGAAGATACGCAGTATTTT. This encodes CASNMRAGEDTQYF.

This rearrangement joins TRBV29-1 to TRBJ1-1; TRBD1 might be the D (5 bases). Germline V gene lookup returns CDR1 SQVTM and CDR2 ANQGSEA. The CDR3 sequence is 13 residues long. Between the trimmed V and J ends, which lost 5 bases and 1 base, there was a span of 11 bases. The DNA for the CDR3 is TGCAGCGTTCATGACAGAAAGAACACTGAAGCTTTCTTT. Its protein is CSVHDRKNTEAFF.

The CDR3 here is CASSSRTGTFTAFF. CDR3 in DNA: TGTGCCAGCAGTTCCCGGACAGGGACCTTTACGGCTTTCTTT. The chain combines TRBV27 with TRBJ1-1; the match to TRBD1 covers 8 bases. The CDR3 sequence is 14 residues long. V was pared by 4 bases and J by 11 bases, with 12 bases of the junction left unmatched. Germline V lookup: CDR1 MNHEY, CDR2 SMNVEV (reference sequence).

This clone was seen once. The V and J genes are TRBV4-1 and TRBJ2-5, with 8 positions matching TRBD2. J was trimmed by 4 bases and V by 2 bases; bases with no gene match: 6. Germline V lookup: CDR1 MGHRA, CDR2 YSYEKL. The CDR3 is 15 residues long. CDR3 sequence (DNA): TGCGCCAGCAGCCAAAGTCTAGCGGGCCCAGAGACCCAGTACTTC. The encoded protein is CASSQSLAGPETQYF.

The chain is built from TRBV27 and TRBJ2-7; D may be TRBD1 (6 bases). V was cut by 5 bases and J by 4 bases, with 12 bases left in between. This CDR3 is built from 13 residues. Germline assignment: CDR1 MNHEY and CDR2 SMNVEV (reference sequence). The CDR3 here is CASSPGDGYEQYF. Here the CDR3 DNA reads TGTGCCAGCAGTCCAGGGGACGGGTACGAGCAGTACTTC.

The gene calls are TRBV5-1 and TRBJ1-2; D ambiguous. The CDR3 extends over 12 amino acids. The germline V and J ends were trimmed by 0 bases and 7 bases, with 7 bases remaining between them. Germline-derived CDR1 and CDR2 are SGHRS and YFSETQ. This CDR3 is CASSLESFGYTF. The CDR3 DNA is TGCGCCAGCAGCTTGGAGTCTTTTGGCTACACCTTC.

The rearrangement joins TRBV9 to TRBJ1-3; D remains ambiguous. The CDR3 totals 13 residues. V lost 3 bases and J 8 bases, leaving 12 bases between the germline ends. CDR1 is SGDLS and CDR2 is YYNGEE in the germline V gene. The DNA for the CDR3 is TGTGCCAGCAGCGGGGTGGACTGGGACACCATATATTTT. The encoded protein is CASSGVDWDTIYF.

The chain recombines TRBV2 with TRBJ1-3; D might be TRBD1 (6 bases). The CDR3 sequence is 15 residues long. The germline V gene encodes CDR1 SNHLY and CDR2 FYNNEI. Between the trimmed V and J ends, which lost 4 bases and 2 bases, there was a span of 12 bases. The CDR3 nucleotides are TGTGCCAGCAGTGTGCAGGGGAAGGCTGGAAACACCATATATTTT. It encodes CASSVQGKAGNTIYF.

This rearrangement joins TRBV3-1 (or the pseudogene TRBV3-2) to TRBJ1-1; D is perhaps TRBD1 (6 bases). This CDR3 is 17 amino acids long. The V and J ends lost 4 bases and 0 bases respectively, with 18 bases between them. Germline CDR1 LGHDT, CDR2 YNNKEL (reference sequence). The CDR3 DNA reads TGTGCCAGCAGCCTGGTTGGGCGGGGGGCCATGAACACTGAAGCTTTCTTT. This translates into CASSLVGRGAMNTEAFF.

J is TRBJ1-2 and V is TRBV6-4, with D possibly TRBD1 on 6 matching bases. Germline V gives CDR1 MRHNA, CDR2 SNTAGT. This CDR3 spans 15 amino acids. V lost 3 bases to trimming and J lost 5 bases, with 16 bases between them. CDR3 bases: TGTGCCAGCAGTGAAAACCCGGGACACGGGTATGGCTACACCTTC. As protein: CASSENPGHGYGYTF.

This chain uses TRBV6-5 with TRBJ1-4; D gene uncertain. The CDR3 consists of 14 residues. V lost 2 bases to trimming and J lost 7 bases, with 11 bases between them. CDR1 and CDR2 from the germline V gene are MNHEY and SVGAGI. This chain's CDR3 is CASSYAGFGEKLFF. The CDR3 DNA reads TGTGCCAGCAGTTACGCGGGCTTCGGTGAAAAACTGTTTTTT.

The chain carries TRBV13 and TRBJ2-3; unclear D gene. Trimming stripped 5 bases from V and 5 bases from J, with 8 bases between. CDR3 length: 12 residues. In germline, CDR1 is PRHDT, CDR2 FYEKMQ (reference sequence). CDR3 nucleotides: TGTGCCAGCAGCCGGTGGGGAGATACGCAGTATTTT. As protein: CASSRWGDTQYF.

The chain combines TRBV5-1 with TRBJ2-1, with TRBD2 matching over 14 bases. V trimming: 4 bases; J trimming: 7 bases; junction bases outside the gene matches: 13. In germline, CDR1 is SGHRS, CDR2 YFSETQ. This CDR3 has 18 residues. In DNA, the CDR3 is TGCGCCAGCAGCACCGGGACTAGCGGGAGAGTGGGATGGAATGAGCAGTTCTTC. Residues: CASSTGTSGRVGWNEQFF.

This clone was picked up a small number of times. This chain uses TRBV4-2 with TRBJ2-7, with 10 bases fitting TRBD2. The CDR3 totals 15 residues. In germline, CDR1 is LGHNA, CDR2 YNFKEQ. The V gene end was trimmed by 4 bases and the J gene end by 4 bases; junction bases not matched to a gene: 7. The CDR3 sequence is CASSRDLAGEYEQYF. CDR3 DNA: TGTGCCAGCAGCCGGGACCTAGCGGGAGAGTACGAGCAGTACTTC.

This sequence joins TRBV24-1 and TRBJ2-5, with 9 nucleotides matching TRBD1. V dropped 2 bases and J dropped 6; count of bases not matched to a gene: 6. Germline values: CDR1 KGHDR, CDR2 SFDVKD. The CDR3 has 15 residues. In DNA form, the CDR3 reads TGTGCCACCAGTGATTCCGGGACAGGGAAGCAGACCCAGTACTTC. Protein sequence: CATSDSGTGKQTQYF.

V and J are TRBV28 and TRBJ2-1; tentative D call: TRBD2 (5 bases). CDR3 length: 14 residues. Germline CDR1 is MDHEN and CDR2 is SYDVKM. V was shortened by 3 bases and J by 6 bases, with 12 bases between the two germline ends. In DNA form, the CDR3 reads TGTGCCAGCAGTTTCGTCGGGGATTTCAATGAGCAGTTCTTC. Encoded protein: CASSFVGDFNEQFF.

V and J are TRBV5-8 and TRBJ1-2; D is unclear. Per the germline V gene, CDR1 is SGHTS and CDR2 is YDEGEE. V lost 2 bases to trimming and J lost 2 bases, with 10 bases between them. The CDR3 is 14 residues long. The CDR3, as DNA: TGTGCCAGCAGCTTTGCCCCTTTAAACTATGGCTACACCTTC. Amino acid sequence: CASSFAPLNYGYTF.

CDR3 nucleotide sequence: TGCGCCAGCAGCCCTGGTACGGGGGGCAGAGGGCGTGAGCAGTTCTTC. Translated, it gives CASSPGTGGRGREQFF. The rearrangement links TRBV5-1 to TRBJ2-1, with D possibly matching TRBD2 (7 bases). The germline V gene has CDR1 SGHRS and CDR2 YFSETQ. This CDR3 spans 16 amino acids. The germline V and J ends were trimmed by 4 bases and 9 bases, with 23 bases remaining between them.

The chain uses TRBV12-3 or TRBV12-4 and TRBJ1-1, with D possibly TRBD1 on 5 matching bases. V was clipped by 3 bases and J by 4 bases, with 9 bases between them. The CDR3 has 13 residues. The CDR3: CASSFDRGTEAFF. In DNA form, the CDR3 reads TGTGCCAGCAGTTTTGATAGGGGCACTGAAGCTTTCTTT.

Comments on this clone: Its ends do not fully match the called genes, so a read error is possible. Other DNA sequences in this sample translate to the same CDR3. The chain employs TRBV7-9 and TRBJ1-6; TRBD1 might be the D (5 bases). This CDR3 has 14 amino acids. Germline loops: CDR1 SEHNR, CDR2 FQNEAQ (reference sequence). In DNA form, the CDR3 reads TGTGCCAGCAGCTTACAGGGACGGGATTCACCCCTTCACTTT. It encodes CASSLQGRDSPLHF.

The chain joins TRBV6-6 to TRBJ1-2; D possibly corresponds to TRBD1 (6 bases). Germline V gene lookup returns CDR1 MNHNY and CDR2 SVGAGI (reference sequence). CDR3 length: 17 amino acids. Trimming took off 5 bases at V and 0 bases at J, with 19 bases between the two ends. The CDR3 sequence: CASSQSHRVGSNYGYTF. The DNA for the CDR3 is TGTGCCAGCAGTCAAAGCCACAGGGTCGGGTCTAACTATGGCTACACCTTC.